The text below deals with one T cell receptor (beta chain). Its antigen remains unknown. Samples of blood were obtained at baseline, on cycle 4 day 1, and on cycle 7 day 1. The data were produced by immunoSEQ multiplex PCR, yet TCRdb's version contains in-frame clones alone and is incomplete. The sample has approximately 130,000 clones, 90% seen once. These data come from a study of OX40 agonist ivuxolimab in advanced cancers. V was cut by 0 bases and J by 4 bases, with 10 bases left in between. CDR1 is MNHEY and CDR2 is SVGAGI in the germline V gene. This CDR3 has 15 amino acids. Study outcomes and limitations: Certain nonresponders likewise exhibited a low normalized T-cell clonal expansion.

This chain connects TRBV6-5 to TRBJ1-3; perhaps TRBD1 as D (6 bases). The origin of this receptor is an adult with an advanced solid tumor such as melanoma, head and neck, liver or kidney cancer. The sequencing used CD4+ or CD8+ T cells sorted from blood, collected in a trial of the OX40 agonist ivuxolimab. The DNA of the CDR3 is TGTGCCAGCAGTTACTCGTCAGGGGTCGGAAACACCATATATTTT. It yields the protein CASSYSSGVGNTIYF.